What follows are 10 T cell receptor beta chains derived from one specimen sequenced in a study of blood T cells in healthy people across ages. A sample-barcoded 5' primer and a J-beta primer mix were used in a second PCR of about 7 to 12 cycles. TCRdb passed the 5' RACE reads through MiXCR, listing each CDR3 protein once. The table has 900,000 to 950,000 distinct CDR3 sequences, around 29% seen once. This same sample was also taken into another study, of T cells of mothers and their children.

Sequencing used blood. Receptor source: a woman between 35 and 50 years old in good health.

J is TRBJ2-3 and V is TRBV11-2; 14 bases are shared with TRBD2. J lost 2 bases, V lost 4 bases, and 2 bases had no gene match. The CDR3 extends over 16 amino acids. The germline V gene encodes CDR1 SGHAT and CDR2 FQNNGV. This CDR3 reads CASSWTSGRPTDTQYF. The CDR3, as DNA: TGTGCCAGCAGCTGGACTAGCGGGAGGCCCACAGATACGCAGTATTTT. Looking up the rest from reference TRBV11-2 and TRBJ2-3 gives the full variable domain: EAGVAQSPRYKIIEKRQSVAFWCNPISGHATLYWYQQILGQGPKLLIQFQNNGVVDDSQLPKDRFSAERLKGVDSTLKIQPAKLEDSAVYLCASSWTSGRPTDTQYFGPGTRLTVL.

This clonotype was counted a few times. The CDR3 bases are TGTGCCAGCAGCCCTGGGGCCCCGCCAGATACGCAGTATTTT. Protein sequence: CASSPGAPPDTQYF. The rearrangement joins TRBV7-3 to TRBJ2-3, with D perhaps TRBD1 (5 bases). Trimming took 5 bases from V and 4 from J, leaving 13 bases between them. The CDR3 is 14 residues long. Germline loops: CDR1 SGHTA, CDR2 FQGTGA.

The chain carries TRBV7-2 and TRBJ2-7; 12 nucleotides agree with TRBD2. Germline V gene data show CDR1 as SGHTA and CDR2 as FQGNSA. CDR3 length equals 17 residues. V dropped 7 bases and J dropped 3; count of bases not matched to a gene: 13. CDR3 bases: TGTGCCAGCAAAAGACTAGCGGGAGCAGGGAGTTTCTACGAGCAGTACTTC. Translating it yields CASKRLAGAGSFYEQYF.

This clonotype was observed many times. The V gene is TRBV12-3 or TRBV12-4, the J gene TRBJ1-5; 7 nucleotides line up with TRBD1. This CDR3 contains 15 residues. Unmatched junction bases numbered 4, after V lost 5 bases and J lost 0 bases. This CDR3 reads CASSPGTVSNQPQHF. CDR3 DNA sequence: TGTGCCAGCAGTCCGGGGACAGTTAGCAATCAGCCCCAGCATTTT.

J is TRBJ2-1 and V is TRBV7-8; the D gene could be TRBD1 or TRBD2 (5 bases each). Trimming stripped 5 bases from V and 7 bases from J, with 30 bases between. Germline V gene lookup returns CDR1 SGHVS and CDR2 FQNEAQ. There are 19 residues in the CDR3. CDR3 sequence reads: CASSPIQGTGIGDRNEQFF. CDR3 bases: TGTGCCAGCAGCCCGATTCAAGGCACCGGGATAGGGGATAGGAATGAGCAGTTCTTC.

This clonotype was detected a few times. The chain combines TRBV27 with TRBJ2-7, with unresolved D. The CDR3 has 13 amino acids. The germline V gene has CDR1 MNHEY and CDR2 SMNVEV (reference sequence). V lost 0 bases to trimming and J lost 9 bases, with 12 bases between them. CDR3 in amino acids: CASSLSPIRGQYF. The CDR3 coding sequence is TGTGCCAGCAGTTTATCTCCGATTCGCGGGCAGTACTTC.

The rearrangement uses TRBV5-1 and TRBJ1-5, with 8 nucleotides matching TRBD1. In germline, CDR1 is SGHRS, CDR2 YFSETQ. This CDR3 contains 15 residues. Losses at the gene ends were 4 bases for V and 3 bases for J; bases not matched to a gene: 6. In DNA, the CDR3 is TGCGCCAGCAGCCCCATGACAGGGGACAATCAGCCCCAGCATTTT. Amino acids: CASSPMTGDNQPQHF.

In its sample, this clonotype was seen a few times. This sequence joins TRBV30 and TRBJ1-1; 8 bases fit TRBD1. This CDR3 is 14 amino acids long. Germline-derived CDR1 and CDR2 are GTSNPN and SVGIG (reference sequence). The V gene end was trimmed by 2 bases and the J gene end by 2 bases; junction bases not matched to a gene: 4. CDR3 protein: CAWSPGTGNTEAFF. CDR3 nucleotide sequence: TGTGCCTGGAGTCCAGGGACAGGCAACACTGAAGCTTTCTTT.

The genes are TRBV12-3 or TRBV12-4 and TRBJ1-4; maybe TRBD1 (5 bases). The CDR3 length is 14 residues. The V gene lost 6 bases and the J gene lost 6 bases, with 14 bases spanning the gap. The CDR3 bases are TGTGCCAGCAGGTCAGGGTTGGGGGATGAAAAACTGTTTTTT. The encoded protein is CASRSGLGDEKLFF.

This clonotype was recorded many times. V and J are TRBV2 and TRBJ2-5, with a weak D call TRBD2 (6 bases). Deletions cut 4 bases from V and 2 bases from J, with 8 bases between. Germline V gene data show CDR1 as SNHLY and CDR2 as FYNNEI. The CDR3 runs to 13 residues. The CDR3 DNA follows: TGTGCCAGCAGTGCCGGGGGACAAGAGACCCAGTACTTC. It yields the protein CASSAGGQETQYF.